This T cell receptor beta chain was identified in a study of blood T cell repertoires in COVID-19. Looking at the study overall: From the United States, Italy and Spain came samples of acute and convalescent COVID-19. The analysed material was cDNA or gDNA that came from T cells, B-cell-depleted T cells, or PBMCs.

Profiled with immunoSEQ multiplex PCR; TCRdb holds only in-frame clones, not every one. Here the sample spans roughly 120,000 clones, more than 70% being singletons. The source of this sequence is a woman of 80 years or more with COVID-19, enrolled during active disease. What was sequenced was peripheral blood.

The CDR3 here is CASSSGQRNTEAFF. The CDR3 DNA reads TGTGCCAGCAGTTCGGGACAAAGGAACACTGAAGCTTTCTTT. The chain has TRBV28 and TRBJ1-1; weak D call: TRBD1 (6 bases). CDR3 length: 14 amino acids. CDR1 is MDHEN and CDR2 is SYDVKM in the germline V gene. Trimming removed 4 bases at V and 1 base at J, with 10 bases between.